The table lists the clone carrying this T cell receptor beta chain with a count of one. Data came from immunoSEQ multiplex PCR; TCRdb stores just in-frame clones and leaves some out. Seen here are fewer than 25,000 clones, just under 85% observed once, and the top ten hold 50%. This entry belongs to a study of OX40 agonist ivuxolimab in advanced cancers. Germline CDR1 reads MGHRA; CDR2 reads YSYEKL. The V segment lost 1 base and the J segment 4 bases; nucleotides outside the gene matches: 8. The CDR3 has 16 residues. The chain uses TRBV4-1 and TRBJ1-1; 8 bases fit TRBD1. The sample here was CD4+ or CD8+ T cells sorted from blood, taken in a trial of the OX40 agonist ivuxolimab. The sequence derives from an adult with an advanced solid tumor such as melanoma, head and neck, liver or kidney cancer. CDR3 coding DNA: TGCGCCAGCAGCCAAGCCGTGACAGGGGCAATCACTGAAGCTTTCTTT. Translated: CASSQAVTGAITEAFF.